This entry lists 20 T cell receptor beta chains sequenced from one sample in a study of neurological immune-mediated disorders. TCRdb analysed the 5' RACE reads with MiXCR anew, one entry per CDR3 protein. In the table there are 65,000 to 80,000 distinct CDR3 sequences, roughly a sixth of which are singletons. The sample comprised PBMCs. These receptors were taken from a middle-aged woman in good health.

This clonotype appeared many times. The CDR3 protein is CASSIWTGSSYEQYV. The CDR3 region has the DNA TGTGCCAGCAGTATCTGGACAGGGAGCTCCTACGAGCAGTACGTC. J is TRBJ2-7 and V is TRBV6-2 or TRBV6-3, with TRBD1 matching over 8 bases. V trimming: 5 bases; J trimming: 0 bases; junction bases outside the gene matches: 6. The CDR3 consists of 15 residues. Germline V gives CDR1 MNHEY, CDR2 SVGEGT.

This clonotype has only a few counts. The chain recombines TRBV29-1 with TRBJ1-1, with D possibly matching TRBD1 (6 bases). CDR1 and CDR2 (germline): SQVTM, ANQGSEA. With 4 bases removed from V and 4 bases from J, the gap between germline ends came to 13 bases. The CDR3 runs 13 residues. As DNA, the CDR3 is TGCAGCGTTGTGGGGGGGCAAGGCACTGAAGCTTTCTTT. This encodes CSVVGGQGTEAFF.

This clonotype was counted many times. The rearrangement uses TRBV2 and TRBJ1-6, with D maybe TRBD1 (5 bases). CDR3 length: 15 amino acids. Trimming stripped 3 bases from V and 6 bases from J, with 12 bases between. Germline V gene sequence: CDR1 SNHLY, CDR2 FYNNEI. DNA of the CDR3: TGTGCCAGCAGTGAGCTTAGGGGTCCTAATTCACCCCTCCACTTT. Residues: CASSELRGPNSPLHF.

This clonotype has a count of ten or more. This sequence joins TRBV29-1 and TRBJ2-5; a weak D match, TRBD1 (6 bases). The CDR3 loop spans 13 amino acids. Per germline, CDR1 SQVTM and CDR2 ANQGSEA. V gave up 4 bases and J gave up 1 base, with 10 bases separating them. This CDR3 is CSVAVDSQETQYF. CDR3 DNA sequence: TGCAGCGTTGCTGTGGACAGCCAAGAGACCCAGTACTTC.

This chain's CDR3 is CASSLGVSWGAQYF. The CDR3 DNA reads TGTGCCAGCAGCTTAGGGGTTAGCTGGGGGGCGCAGTATTTT. This chain links TRBV7-2 with TRBJ2-3; D perhaps matches TRBD2 (6 bases). Germline V gives CDR1 SGHTA, CDR2 FQGNSA. Trimming left V 1 base short and J 10 bases short, with 15 bases between. The CDR3 spans 14 residues.

The sample holds a few counts of this clonotype. J is TRBJ2-7 and V is TRBV9, with no clear D. Germline assignment: CDR1 SGDLS and CDR2 YYNGEE. V dropped 0 bases and J dropped 7 bases, with 17 bases sitting between them. This CDR3 comprises 15 residues. The CDR3 nucleotides are TGTGCCAGCAGCGTAGATTTGGCCCCAGTAGTGGAGCAGTACTTC. Translation gives CASSVDLAPVVEQYF.

This clonotype has at least ten counts. The V and J genes are TRBV5-1 and TRBJ1-1; possible D gene TRBD1, 5 bases. The CDR3 has 14 residues. Germline-derived CDR1 and CDR2 are SGHRS and YFSETQ. V dropped 3 bases and J dropped 4 bases, with 13 bases sitting between them. CDR3 protein: CASSWDGGSTEAFF. The CDR3 coding sequence is TGCGCCAGCAGCTGGGACGGCGGAAGCACTGAAGCTTTCTTT.

This clonotype came up many times. The V and J genes are TRBV6-6 and TRBJ2-7; the match to TRBD1 covers 7 bases. CDR1 is MNHNY and CDR2 is SVGAGI in the germline V gene (reference sequence). The CDR3 runs 15 residues. Trimming removed 2 bases from V and 4 bases from J; junction bases left unmatched: 8. As DNA, the CDR3 is TGTGCCAGCAGTTACCTAGGGGGCTCGGCATACGAGCAGTACTTC. Its translation: CASSYLGGSAYEQYF.

This clonotype was observed many times. The chain couples TRBV10-2 to TRBJ1-2, with TRBD1 matching over 8 bases. Germline loops: CDR1 WSHSY, CDR2 SAAADI. Losses at the gene ends were 0 bases for V and 5 bases for J; bases not matched to a gene: 5. The CDR3 spans 15 residues. In nucleotides, the CDR3 is TGCGCCAGCAGTGAGTCGACCCAGGGGGCTTATGGCTACACCTTC. It encodes CASSESTQGAYGYTF.

In its sample, this clonotype was seen many times. J is TRBJ1-6 and V is TRBV4-2; D ambiguous. The CDR3 has 13 amino acids. The ends were cut back, 1 base at V and 6 bases at J, with 4 bases in the middle. Germline V gene data show CDR1 as LGHNA and CDR2 as YNFKEQ. Here the CDR3 DNA reads TGTGCCAGCAGCCAAGGGAGTAATTCACCCCTCCACTTT. It yields the protein CASSQGSNSPLHF.

This clonotype was detected many times. CDR3 DNA sequence: TGTGCCAGCAGCCCAAGACAGCGAGAGACCCAGTACTTC. Translation: CASSPRQRETQYF. V gene TRBV11-2 combines with J gene TRBJ2-5, with TRBD1 as a possible D gene (5 bases). CDR1 is SGHAT and CDR2 is FQNNGV in the germline V gene. Trimming left V 5 bases short and J 4 bases short, with 11 bases between. The CDR3 is made up of 13 amino acids. The variable domain in full, with the rest retrieved from reference TRBV11-2 and TRBJ2-5, is EAGVAQSPRYKIIEKRQSVAFWCNPISGHATLYWYQQILGQGPKLLIQFQNNGVVDDSQLPKDRFSAERLKGVDSTLKIQPAKLEDSAVYLCASSPRQRETQYFGPGTRLLVL.

There are many counts of this clonotype. This sequence joins TRBV12-3 or TRBV12-4 and TRBJ1-5; perhaps TRBD1 as D (6 bases). This CDR3 has 13 amino acids. V was cut by 3 bases and J by 5 bases, with 8 bases left in between. The CDR3, as DNA: TGTGCCAGCAGTTTGGACAGTGATCAGCCCCAGCATTTT. Amino acids: CASSLDSDQPQHF.

The CDR3 spells CASSRQGPTSGNTIYF. The CDR3 DNA reads as TGTGCCAGTAGTCGACAGGGGCCGACCTCTGGAAACACCATATATTTT. The chain is built from TRBV19 and TRBJ1-3, with 8 bases aligning to TRBD1. V lost 5 bases to trimming and J lost 0 bases; unmatched junction nucleotides: 6. This CDR3 spans 16 amino acids. In germline, CDR1 is LNHDA, CDR2 SQIVND (reference sequence).

At least ten counts were recorded for this clonotype. The chain has TRBV20-1 and TRBJ2-5; the match to TRBD2 covers 12 bases. Germline loops: CDR1 DFQATT, CDR2 SNEGSKA (reference sequence). The ends lost 6 bases at V and 6 bases at J; junction bases unmatched: 17. This CDR3 has 17 amino acids. The CDR3 sequence: CSATRPSGGAESKTQYF. The CDR3 DNA follows: TGCAGTGCGACCCGTCCTAGCGGGGGGGCCGAAAGTAAGACCCAGTACTTC.

This clonotype was detected many times. The chain carries TRBV5-1 and TRBJ2-3, with 8 positions matching TRBD2. Unmatched junction bases numbered 6, after V lost 0 bases and J lost 3 bases. Germline V lookup: CDR1 SGHRS, CDR2 YFSETQ. The CDR3 extends over 16 amino acids. CDR3 DNA: TGCGCCAGCAGCTTGGACTCGGGGGGGCCGACAGATACGCAGTATTTT. This sequence encodes CASSLDSGGPTDTQYF.

This clonotype was counted many times. The chain has TRBV27 and TRBJ1-5; TRBD1 might be the D (6 bases). The CDR3 sequence is 13 residues long. Trimming shortened V by 2 bases and J by 7 bases, and 9 bases separated the two germline ends. Germline values: CDR1 MNHEY, CDR2 SMNVEV (reference sequence). The CDR3 loop reads CASSLAGAQPQHF. CDR3 DNA sequence: TGTGCCAGCAGTTTAGCAGGGGCGCAGCCCCAGCATTTT.

This clonotype was recorded many times. CDR3 bases: TGTGCCAGCAGTTTAGAGTCGCAGGGAAAACGGACCCAGTACTTC. Protein product: CASSLESQGKRTQYF. J is TRBJ2-5 and V is TRBV27; possibly TRBD1 for D (5 bases). V lost 2 bases, J lost 7 bases, and 17 bases lay in between. CDR1 MNHEY and CDR2 SMNVEV come from the germline V gene (reference sequence). This CDR3 has 15 residues.

This clonotype was observed at least ten times. V is TRBV15 and J is TRBJ2-3; no reliable D call. The V end lost 0 bases, the J end lost 9 bases, and 16 bases lay between the germline ends. This CDR3 spans 15 amino acids. Germline assignment: CDR1 LNHNV and CDR2 YYDKDF (reference sequence). CDR3 DNA: TGTGCCACCAGCAGAGATCGGCAGGTTCGAGACACGCAGTATTTT. Encoded protein: CATSRDRQVRDTQYF. Full variable domain (rest looked up from reference TRBV15 and TRBJ2-3): DAMVIQNPRYQVTQFGKPVTLSCSQTLNHNVMYWYQQKSSQAPKLLFHYYDKDFNNEADTPDNFQSRRPNTSFCFLDIRSPGLGDTAMYLCATSRDRQVRDTQYFGPGTRLTVL.

This clonotype was recorded many times. The rearrangement links TRBV6-1 to TRBJ2-1; weak D call: TRBD1 (6 bases). The germline gives CDR1 MNHNS, CDR2 SASEGT. The V end lost 8 bases, the J end lost 0 bases, and 14 bases lay between the germline ends. The CDR3 runs to 15 residues. The CDR3, as DNA: TGTGCCAGCTCAACCAGGGGCAGCTCCTACAATGAGCAGTTCTTC. Its translation is CASSTRGSSYNEQFF.

J is TRBJ1-1 and V is TRBV18, with 7 bases matching TRBD1. V was clipped by 3 bases and J by 5 bases; unmatched bases: 9. This CDR3 is built from 15 residues. The germline CDR1 and CDR2 sequences are KGHSH and LQKENI. The CDR3 region has the DNA TGTGCCAGCTCACCGTCCCGACAGGGAAAAACTGAAGCTTTCTTT. Its translation: CASSPSRQGKTEAFF.